The 24 T cell receptor beta chains reported below all come from one sample, sequenced in a study of T cell responses to AZD1222 COVID-19 vaccine. Assay used: immunoSEQ multiplex PCR; TCRdb lists only in-frame clones, some missing. The sample contains some 130,000 clones, more than 85% of which appear only once. Source: peripheral blood, taken on day 0 of AZD1222 vaccination. These receptors came from an adult in good health.

The J gene is TRBJ1-2, the V gene TRBV9; D is unresolved. Trimming left V 2 bases short and J 11 bases short, with 1 base between. The CDR3 has 8 residues. Germline loops: CDR1 SGDLS, CDR2 YYNGEE. The CDR3 coding sequence is TGTGCCAGCAGCGTTTACACCTTC. Amino acid sequence: CASSVYTF. The variable domain in full, with the rest retrieved from reference TRBV9 and TRBJ1-2, is DSGVTQTPKHLITATGQRVTLRCSPRSGDLSVYWYQQSLDQGLQFLIQYYNGEERAKGNILERFSAQQFPDLHSELNLSSLELGDSALYFCASSVYTFGSGTRLTVV.

The CDR3 sequence: CASSLTGTGESEAFF. In DNA form, the CDR3 reads TGTGCCAGCAGCTTAACCGGGACAGGGGAATCTGAAGCTTTCTTT. This chain links TRBV5-6 with TRBJ1-1; 10 nucleotides match TRBD1. Trimming at V came to 2 bases and at J to 6 bases, leaving 7 bases not matched to a gene. CDR1 is SGHDT, CDR2 YYEEEE, per germline. There are 15 residues in the CDR3.

The chain recombines TRBV7-2 with TRBJ1-5; no definite D call. V was cut by 3 bases and J by 5 bases, with 11 bases left in between. Germline V gene data show CDR1 as SGHTA and CDR2 as FQGNSA. This CDR3 is built from 14 residues. Here the CDR3 reads CASSLVSVDQPQHF. The CDR3 DNA reads as TGTGCCAGCAGCTTGGTATCGGTGGATCAGCCCCAGCATTTT.

V usage is TRBV7-9 and J usage is TRBJ2-5; maybe TRBD2 (5 bases). V lost 2 bases to trimming and J lost 4 bases, with 11 bases between them. The CDR3 runs to 14 residues. Per the germline V gene, CDR1 is SEHNR and CDR2 is FQNEAQ (reference sequence). CDR3 region: CASSLLSGGETQYF. CDR3 DNA sequence: TGTGCCAGCAGCTTACTATCAGGAGGAGAGACCCAGTACTTC.

This chain connects TRBV3-1 (or the pseudogene TRBV3-2) to TRBJ1-6, with D hard to call. CDR3 size: 14 residues. Trimming removed 4 bases at V and 9 bases at J, with 13 bases between. Germline V gene lookup returns CDR1 LGHDT and CDR2 YNNKEL (reference sequence). The CDR3 here is CASSPFGRISPLHF. For the CDR3, the DNA is TGTGCCAGCAGCCCATTTGGGCGGATTTCACCCCTCCACTTT.

The chain recombines TRBV5-1 with TRBJ1-1, with a tentative D call TRBD1 (6 bases). V was pared by 4 bases and J by 1 base, with 14 bases between. The CDR3 covers 15 residues. Looked up from germline, CDR1 is SGHRS and CDR2 is YFSETQ. The CDR3 sequence: CASSHETGTNTEAFF. CDR3 sequence (DNA): TGCGCCAGCAGCCACGAAACAGGGACGAACACTGAAGCTTTCTTT.

The rearrangement uses TRBV12-3 or TRBV12-4 and TRBJ2-7; D unresolved. CDR3 length equals 12 residues. V dropped 5 bases and J dropped 7 bases, with 12 bases sitting between them. The CDR3 sequence: CASSRISYEQYF. Here the CDR3 DNA reads TGTGCCAGCAGTCGGATCAGTTATGAGCAGTACTTC.

The gene calls are TRBV4-1 and TRBJ1-3; D unresolved. Germline V gene data show CDR1 as MGHRA and CDR2 as YSYEKL. This CDR3 contains 15 residues. Trimming took off 0 bases at V and 3 bases at J, with 9 bases between the two ends. Here the CDR3 reads CASSQDRGFGNTIYF. The CDR3 bases are TGCGCCAGCAGCCAAGATAGAGGCTTTGGAAACACCATATATTTT.

This clone was picked up one time. The V call is TRBV7-6, the J call TRBJ2-3; TRBD1 is a possible D gene (5 bases). Germline loops: CDR1 SGHVS, CDR2 FNYEAQ. This CDR3 spans 15 amino acids. The V and J ends lost 2 bases and 0 bases respectively, with 9 bases between them. The CDR3 loop is CASSLYGASTDTQYF. CDR3 nucleotide sequence: TGTGCCAGCAGCTTATATGGGGCCAGCACAGATACGCAGTATTTT.

The chain carries TRBV19 and TRBJ1-5, with D tentatively TRBD1 (6 bases). Trimming shortened V by 3 bases and J by 7 bases, and 13 bases separated the two germline ends. Germline V gene data show CDR1 as LNHDA and CDR2 as SQIVND (reference sequence). This CDR3 contains 14 residues. The CDR3 here is CASSMVQGFQPQHF. CDR3 sequence (DNA): TGTGCCAGTAGTATGGTACAGGGTTTCCAGCCCCAGCATTTT.

This clone has just one count. The chain is built from TRBV5-1 and TRBJ2-7, with 14 nucleotides matching TRBD2. Germline trimming cut 1 base from V and 1 base from J; bases unmatched to any gene: 13. The germline V gene encodes CDR1 SGHRS and CDR2 YFSETQ. This CDR3 has 20 amino acids. The CDR3 DNA sequence: TGCGCCAGCAGCTTGCCAATCCCGGGACTAGCGGGAGTTGCGTCCTACGAGCAGTACTTC. Protein product: CASSLPIPGLAGVASYEQYF.

The chain carries TRBV2 and TRBJ2-5, with D perhaps assigned TRBD1 or TRBD2 (5 bases each). This CDR3 is built from 12 residues. Between the trimmed V and J ends, which lost 4 bases and 5 bases, there was a span of 8 bases. CDR1 and CDR2 from the germline V gene are SNHLY and FYNNEI. The CDR3 protein is CASSVEGETQYF. CDR3 DNA: TGTGCCAGCAGTGTTGAGGGGGAGACCCAGTACTTC. The variable domain in full, completed from reference TRBV2 and TRBJ2-5, reads EPEVTQTPSHQVTQMGQEVILRCVPISNHLYFYWYRQILGQKVEFLVSFYNNEISEKSEIFDDQFSVERPDGSNFTLKIRSTKLEDSAMYFCASSVEGETQYFGPGTRLLVL.

The genes are TRBV30 and TRBJ1-3; D possibly corresponds to TRBD1 (5 bases). CDR3 length: 15 amino acids. The V gene's germline CDR1 is GTSNPN and CDR2 SVGIG (reference sequence). Trimming pared 2 bases from V and 2 bases from J, leaving 13 bases between. CDR3 sequence reads: CAWSSWGGTGNTIYF. For the CDR3, the DNA is TGTGCCTGGAGTTCCTGGGGGGGGACTGGAAACACCATATATTTT.

The CDR3 region has the DNA TGTGCCACCGGGCCGTCGCTCCCCTATGGCTACACCTTC. Amino acid sequence: CATGPSLPYGYTF. V gene TRBV9 combines with J gene TRBJ1-2; D is undetermined. V shed 9 bases and J shed 4 bases, with 16 bases lying between them. CDR3 length: 13 residues. CDR1 is SGDLS, CDR2 YYNGEE, per germline. The entire variable domain, with the rest obtained from reference TRBV9 and TRBJ1-2, is as follows: DSGVTQTPKHLITATGQRVTLRCSPRSGDLSVYWYQQSLDQGLQFLIQYYNGEERAKGNILERFSAQQFPDLHSELNLSSLELGDSALYFCATGPSLPYGYTFGSGTRLTVV.

This clone occurred once. This chain connects TRBV19 to TRBJ1-1; 7 positions agree with TRBD1. Germline V gives CDR1 LNHDA, CDR2 SQIVND (reference sequence). The V segment lost 4 bases and the J segment 1 base; nucleotides outside the gene matches: 21. This CDR3 region has 20 residues. CDR3 amino acids: CASSTKAGRTGRRANTEAFF. CDR3 DNA sequence: TGTGCCAGTAGTACCAAGGCAGGGCGGACAGGCAGAAGGGCGAACACTGAAGCTTTCTTT. The variable domain in full, completed from reference TRBV19 and TRBJ1-1, reads DGGITQSPKYLFRKEGQNVTLSCEQNLNHDAMYWYRQDPGQGLRLIYYSQIVNDFQKGDIAEGYSVSREKKESFPLTVTSAQKNPTAFYLCASSTKAGRTGRRANTEAFFGQGTRLTVV.

This clone has only a few counts. J is TRBJ2-1 and V is TRBV12-3 or TRBV12-4; D is ambiguous. The CDR3 consists of 11 residues. V lost 6 bases and J 8 bases, leaving 8 bases between the germline ends. The CDR3 DNA sequence: TGTGCCAGCAGCCCCACAGATGAGCAGTTCTTC. Protein sequence: CASSPTDEQFF.

The CDR3 is CASSNTGQGSTEAFF. The CDR3 region has the DNA TGTGCCAGCAGTAATACAGGGCAGGGGTCCACTGAAGCTTTCTTT. The J gene is TRBJ1-1, the V gene TRBV7-9; perhaps TRBD1 as D (6 bases). CDR3 length: 15 amino acids. Trimming stripped 6 bases from V and 4 bases from J, with 18 bases between. Germline CDR1 is SEHNR and CDR2 is FQNEAQ (reference sequence).

The V gene is TRBV27, the J gene TRBJ2-7; 8 bases map to TRBD2. CDR3 length: 14 residues. V lost 4 bases and J lost 4; bases outside the gene matches: 6. Germline V gene data show CDR1 as MNHEY and CDR2 as SMNVEV (reference sequence). CDR3 sequence (DNA): TGTGCCAGCAGTTCATCCGGACTAGCTTACGAGCAGTACTTC. Translated, it gives CASSSSGLAYEQYF.

The CDR3 loop reads CASRDSLAGNEQFF. CDR3 in DNA: TGTGCCAGCAGGGATTCCTTAGCTGGCAATGAGCAGTTCTTC. The chain combines TRBV25-1 with TRBJ2-1; D is unclear. Germline-derived CDR1 and CDR2 are MGHDK and SYGVNS. This CDR3 region has 14 residues. The V end lost 6 bases, the J end lost 6 bases, and 15 bases lay between the germline ends.

The V gene is TRBV7-9, the J gene TRBJ2-1; 8 nucleotides match TRBD2. The CDR3 has 15 residues. J was trimmed by 5 bases and V by 4 bases; bases with no gene match: 7. Per the germline V gene, CDR1 is SEHNR and CDR2 is FQNEAQ (reference sequence). CDR3: CASSSVAGSHNEQFF. CDR3 in DNA: TGTGCCAGCAGCTCGGTAGCGGGGAGTCACAATGAGCAGTTCTTC.

The chain employs TRBV10-3 and TRBJ1-2; D not certain. CDR1 is ENHRY, CDR2 SYGVKD, per germline. Trimming cost V 6 bases and J 7 bases, with 21 bases left between them. There are 15 residues in the CDR3. The CDR3 nucleotides read TGTGCCATCAGCCCTTTGAAAGGACCCCCCTGTGGCTACACCTTC. Protein: CAISPLKGPPCGYTF.

The chain links TRBV5-1 to TRBJ2-3, with D uncertain. The CDR3 has 13 amino acids. CDR1 and CDR2 from the germline V gene are SGHRS and YFSETQ. The V and J ends lost 2 bases and 5 bases respectively, with 9 bases between them. The CDR3 protein is CASSLRAQDTQYF. CDR3 DNA sequence: TGCGCCAGCAGCTTACGGGCCCAAGATACGCAGTATTTT.

V and J are TRBV27 and TRBJ2-3, with D uncertain. The CDR3 has 15 amino acids. The germline V gene has CDR1 MNHEY and CDR2 SMNVEV (reference sequence). The V end was cut by 2 bases, the J end by 0 bases, with 9 bases between. Written as DNA, the CDR3 is TGTGCCAGCAGTTTAAGCAGAGCTAGCACAGATACGCAGTATTTT. Translation gives CASSLSRASTDTQYF.

The chain has TRBV29-1 and TRBJ1-1, with D perhaps matching TRBD1 (5 bases). CDR3 size: 13 residues. CDR1 is SQVTM and CDR2 is ANQGSEA in the germline V gene. V shed 4 bases and J shed 0 bases, with 9 bases lying between them. CDR3 in amino acids: CSVVRQLNTEAFF. The CDR3, as DNA: TGCAGCGTTGTTAGACAGTTGAACACTGAAGCTTTCTTT.